The present TCR beta chain was sequenced within a study of blood T cell repertoires in COVID-19. Study details: Sources were T cells, B-cell-depleted T cells, or PBMCs; the material itself was cDNA or gDNA.

Original handling: Estimation of nucleated cell counts relied on the amplification of reference gene primers. Repertoires were generated with immunoSEQ multiplex PCR, while TCRdb's copy carries only in-frame clones and drops some. That table gives V, J and clone size, and the DNA gave D and trimming. Seen here are fewer than 300,000 clones, 85% observed once, and the top ten hold about 2.5%. Participants spanned ages about 18 to 95 years and resided in roughly 22 US areas. Cohorts were based on clinical histories the participants reported. CDR1 is MNHNS, CDR2 SASEGT, per germline. This CDR3 is 14 amino acids long. J gave up 2 bases and V 3 bases, and 2 bases lay outside the gene matches.

This receptor was obtained from a woman aged 45-60 years who had recovered from COVID-19. The V and J genes are TRBV6-1 and TRBJ2-7; TRBD1 agrees at 9 bases. The sample comprised PBMCs or T cells enriched from blood (not recorded which). The CDR3 here is CASSETGGPYEQYF. The CDR3 DNA is TGTGCCAGCAGTGAGACAGGGGGGCCCTACGAGCAGTACTTC.